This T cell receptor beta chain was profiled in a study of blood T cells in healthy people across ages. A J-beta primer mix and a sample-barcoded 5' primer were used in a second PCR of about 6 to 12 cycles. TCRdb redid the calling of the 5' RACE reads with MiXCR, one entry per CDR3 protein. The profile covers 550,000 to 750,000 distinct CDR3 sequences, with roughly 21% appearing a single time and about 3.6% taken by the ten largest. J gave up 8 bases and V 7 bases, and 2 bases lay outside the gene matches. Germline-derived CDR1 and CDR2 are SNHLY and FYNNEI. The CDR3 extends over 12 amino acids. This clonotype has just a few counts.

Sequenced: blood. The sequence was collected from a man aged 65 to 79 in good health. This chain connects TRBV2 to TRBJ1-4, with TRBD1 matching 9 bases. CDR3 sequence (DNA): TGTGCCAGCACTGGACAGGGGGAAAAACTGTTTTTT. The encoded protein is CASTGQGEKLFF.